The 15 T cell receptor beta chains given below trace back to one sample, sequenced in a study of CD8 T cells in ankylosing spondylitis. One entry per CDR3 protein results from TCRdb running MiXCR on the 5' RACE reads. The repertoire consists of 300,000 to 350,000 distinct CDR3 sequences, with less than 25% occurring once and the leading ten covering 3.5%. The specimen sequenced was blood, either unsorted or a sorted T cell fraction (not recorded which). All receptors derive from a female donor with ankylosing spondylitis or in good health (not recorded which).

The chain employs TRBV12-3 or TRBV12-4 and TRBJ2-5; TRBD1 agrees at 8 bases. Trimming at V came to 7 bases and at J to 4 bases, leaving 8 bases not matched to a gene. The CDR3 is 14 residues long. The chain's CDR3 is CASTPFDRGETQYF. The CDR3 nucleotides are TGTGCCAGCACCCCTTTTGACAGGGGAGAGACCCAGTACTTC.

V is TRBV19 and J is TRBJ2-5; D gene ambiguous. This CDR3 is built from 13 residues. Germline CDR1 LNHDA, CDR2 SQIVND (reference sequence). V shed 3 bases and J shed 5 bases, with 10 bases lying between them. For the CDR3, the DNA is TGTGCCAGTAGTATTGATAGAGCGGAGACCCAGTACTTC. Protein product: CASSIDRAETQYF.

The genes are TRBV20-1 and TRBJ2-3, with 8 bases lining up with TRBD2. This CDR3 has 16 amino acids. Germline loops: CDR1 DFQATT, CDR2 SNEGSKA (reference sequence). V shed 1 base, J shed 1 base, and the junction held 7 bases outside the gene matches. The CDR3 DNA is TGCAGTGCTAGAGGGGCCCGGGGACTAGGCACAGATACGCAGTATTTT. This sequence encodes CSARGARGLGTDTQYF.

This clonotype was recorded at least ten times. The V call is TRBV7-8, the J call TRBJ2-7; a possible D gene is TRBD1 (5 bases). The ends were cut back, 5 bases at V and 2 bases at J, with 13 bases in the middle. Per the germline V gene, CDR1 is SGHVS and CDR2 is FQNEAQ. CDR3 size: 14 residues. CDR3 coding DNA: TGTGCCAGCAGCCCGACGACAGTCACCTACGAGCAGTACTTC. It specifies CASSPTTVTYEQYF.

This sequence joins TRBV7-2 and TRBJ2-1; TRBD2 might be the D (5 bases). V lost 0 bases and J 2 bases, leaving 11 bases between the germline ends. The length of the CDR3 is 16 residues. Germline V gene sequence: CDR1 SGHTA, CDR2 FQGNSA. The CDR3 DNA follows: TGTGCCAGCAGCTTAGCTCCGGGGATCACCTACAATGAGCAGTTCTTC. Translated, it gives CASSLAPGITYNEQFF.

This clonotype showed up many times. CDR3 amino acids: CASSSPSSPGGQYF. CDR3 bases: TGTGCCAGCAGTTCCCCTAGCTCACCGGGAGGGCAGTACTTC. This chain links TRBV12-3 or TRBV12-4 with TRBJ2-7; 7 nucleotides line up with TRBD2. The CDR3 is made up of 14 amino acids. Unmatched junction bases numbered 12, after V lost 4 bases and J lost 9 bases.

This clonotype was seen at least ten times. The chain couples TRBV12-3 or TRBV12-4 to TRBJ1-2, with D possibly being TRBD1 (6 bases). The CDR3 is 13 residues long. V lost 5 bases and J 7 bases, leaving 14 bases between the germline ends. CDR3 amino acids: CASSRQEGPGYTF. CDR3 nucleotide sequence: TGTGCCAGCAGTCGACAGGAGGGGCCTGGCTACACCTTC.

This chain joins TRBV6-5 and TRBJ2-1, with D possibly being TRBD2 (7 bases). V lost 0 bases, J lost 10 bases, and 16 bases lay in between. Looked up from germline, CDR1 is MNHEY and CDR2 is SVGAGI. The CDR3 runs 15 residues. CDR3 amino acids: CASSYSPRGGGEQFF. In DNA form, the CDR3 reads TGTGCCAGCAGTTACTCGCCGAGGGGGGGGGGCGAGCAGTTCTTC.

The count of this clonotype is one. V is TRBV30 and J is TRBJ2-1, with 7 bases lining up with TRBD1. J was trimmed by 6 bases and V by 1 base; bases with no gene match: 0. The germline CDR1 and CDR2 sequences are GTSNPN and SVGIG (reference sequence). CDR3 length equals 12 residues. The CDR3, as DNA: TGTGCCTGGAGTGGACAGGGCAATGAGCAGTTCTTC. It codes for CAWSGQGNEQFF.

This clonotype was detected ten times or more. CDR3 nucleotide sequence: TGCGCCAGCAGCACCCTAGCTCCCTCCTACAATGAGCAGTTCTTC. Translated, it gives CASSTLAPSYNEQFF. The chain carries TRBV5-1 and TRBJ2-1, with D possibly being TRBD2 (5 bases). The CDR3 contains 15 residues. V was cut by 4 bases and J by 0 bases, with 11 bases left in between. Germline CDR1 is SGHRS and CDR2 is YFSETQ.

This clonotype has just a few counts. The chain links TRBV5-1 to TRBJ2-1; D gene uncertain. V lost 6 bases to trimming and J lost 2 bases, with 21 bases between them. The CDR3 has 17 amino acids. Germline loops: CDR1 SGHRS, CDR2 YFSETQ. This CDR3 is CASTSPPLGPPYNEQFF. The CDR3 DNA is TGCGCCAGCACCTCCCCTCCTCTAGGGCCCCCCTACAATGAGCAGTTCTTC.

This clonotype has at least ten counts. CDR3 residues: CAISEPTGTGRQETQYF. CDR3 DNA sequence: TGTGCCATCAGTGAGCCTACCGGGACAGGGCGGCAAGAGACCCAGTACTTC. V and J are TRBV10-3 and TRBJ2-5; the match to TRBD1 covers 9 bases. Per germline, CDR1 ENHRY and CDR2 SYGVKD. The CDR3 sequence is 17 residues long. V dropped 2 bases and J dropped 2; count of bases not matched to a gene: 9.

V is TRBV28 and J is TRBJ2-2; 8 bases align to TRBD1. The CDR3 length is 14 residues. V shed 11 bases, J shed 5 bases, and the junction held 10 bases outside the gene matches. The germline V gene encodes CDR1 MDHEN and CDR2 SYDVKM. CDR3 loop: CASLGQGRTGELFF. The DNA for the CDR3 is TGTGCCTCACTAGGACAGGGAAGAACCGGGGAGCTGTTTTTT. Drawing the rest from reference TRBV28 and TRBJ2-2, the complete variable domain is DVKVTQSSRYLVKRTGEKVFLECVQDMDHENMFWYRQDPGLGLRLIYFSYDVKMKEKGDIPEGYSVSREKKERFSLILESASTNQTSMYLCASLGQGRTGELFFGEGSRLTVL.

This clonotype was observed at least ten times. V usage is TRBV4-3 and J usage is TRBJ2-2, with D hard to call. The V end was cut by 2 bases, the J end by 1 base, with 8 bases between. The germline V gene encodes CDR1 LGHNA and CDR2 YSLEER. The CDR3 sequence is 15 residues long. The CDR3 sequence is CASSQSALNTGELFF. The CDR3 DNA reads TGCGCCAGCAGCCAATCTGCCCTGAACACCGGGGAGCTGTTTTTT.

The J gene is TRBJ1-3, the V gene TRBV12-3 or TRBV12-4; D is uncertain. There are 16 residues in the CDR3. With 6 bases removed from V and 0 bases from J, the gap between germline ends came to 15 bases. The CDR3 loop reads CASRHPGPGSGNTIYF. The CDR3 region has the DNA TGTGCCAGCAGACATCCGGGCCCGGGCTCTGGAAACACCATATATTTT.